One sample yielded the 32 T cell receptor beta chains listed below, sequenced in a study of human T cells and chemical hapten exposure. The sample's time point: patch test 2, 6 weeks after DPC sensitization. The treatment is: therapeutic diphenylcyclopropenone sensitization with weekly scalp DPC. TCRdb processed the RACE reads anew with MiXCR; each CDR3 protein has one entry. This sample has about 78,000 distinct CDR3 sequences, with 8.5% found just once. The sample in question was whole blood, obtained in connection with sensitization to the hapten diphenylcyclopropenone (DPC). The receptors were sampled from a woman aged 45 to 65 with alopecia areata. Some clones in this sample may be carry-over from other donors' samples.

This chain links TRBV7-3 with TRBJ2-7; TRBD1 aligns across 10 bases. The V gene's germline CDR1 is SGHTA and CDR2 FQGTGA. CDR3 length equals 15 residues. The ends lost 5 bases at V and 5 bases at J; junction bases unmatched: 9. For the CDR3, the DNA is TGTGCCAGCAGCACCCTCGGGACAGGGGCTAACGAGCAGTACTTC. Its protein product is CASSTLGTGANEQYF.

This clonotype was recorded at least ten times. The chain joins TRBV6-5 to TRBJ2-3; TRBD2 might be the D (5 bases). Germline CDR1 MNHEY, CDR2 SVGAGI. The V and J ends lost 5 bases and 6 bases respectively, with 21 bases between them. This CDR3 has 16 residues. The chain's CDR3 is CASSRGGLSVQDTQYF. For the CDR3, the DNA is TGTGCCAGCAGTCGGGGTGGCCTTAGCGTCCAGGATACGCAGTATTTT.

The gene calls are TRBV29-1 and TRBJ1-1, with D tentatively TRBD1 (6 bases). There are 13 residues in the CDR3. V gave up 6 bases and J gave up 4 bases, with 15 bases separating them. In germline, CDR1 is SQVTM, CDR2 ANQGSEA. This CDR3 reads CSVEGGGGTEAFF. CDR3 sequence (DNA): TGCAGCGTGGAGGGGGGTGGGGGCACTGAAGCTTTCTTT.

The J gene is TRBJ2-5, the V gene TRBV12-3 or TRBV12-4; a possible D gene is TRBD1 (7 bases). The CDR3 runs to 15 residues. With 6 bases removed from V and 3 bases from J, the gap between germline ends came to 17 bases. The CDR3 region has the DNA TGTGCCAGCAGACCTGACAGGGAGGTTAAAGAGACCCAGTACTTC. Amino acid sequence: CASRPDREVKETQYF.

This clonotype has at least ten counts. The chain joins TRBV27 to TRBJ1-5; D not resolved. Germline-derived CDR1 and CDR2 are MNHEY and SMNVEV (reference sequence). V shed 6 bases and J shed 4 bases, with 10 bases lying between them. CDR3 length: 13 residues. For the CDR3, the DNA is TGTGCCAGCAGCCCGCTTTGGAATCAGCCCCAGCATTTT. It is translated as CASSPLWNQPQHF.

Ten or more counts support this clonotype. The genes are TRBV12-3 or TRBV12-4 and TRBJ1-1; no clear D gene. The CDR3 runs to 12 residues. Trimming removed 5 bases from V and 3 bases from J, with 7 bases in between. For the CDR3, the DNA is TGTGCCAGCAGTCCCGGCTACACTGAAGCTTTCTTT. Its protein is CASSPGYTEAFF.

With respect to this clonotype: Since no conserved phenylalanine or tryptophan closes the CDR3, a read error is the likely cause. This chain links TRBV5-1 with TRBJ1-1, with D perhaps matching TRBD1 (5 bases). The CDR3 runs to 12 residues. V shed 1 base and J shed 8 bases, with 9 bases lying between them. In germline, CDR1 is SGHRS, CDR2 YFSETQ. This CDR3 is CASSLQGLEAFS. The CDR3 DNA is TGCGCCAGCAGCTTGCAGGGTTTAGAAGCTTTCTCT.

The rearrangement uses TRBV5-1 and TRBJ2-6; TRBD1 is a possible D gene (6 bases). CDR1 and CDR2 (germline): SGHRS, YFSETQ. V was cut by 7 bases and J by 0 bases, with 14 bases left in between. This CDR3 has 16 residues. CDR3 sequence: CASRQAATSGANVLTF. In DNA form, the CDR3 reads TGCGCCAGCCGACAGGCCGCCACCTCTGGGGCCAACGTCCTGACTTTC.

This rearrangement joins TRBV29-1 to TRBJ2-4; maybe TRBD1 (5 bases). V lost 5 bases, J lost 1 base, and 12 bases lay in between. The CDR3 runs 14 residues. Germline CDR1 SQVTM, CDR2 ANQGSEA. CDR3 bases: TGCAGCGTTCAGGGAATGCTTGCCAAAAACATTCAGTACTTC. Translating gives CSVQGMLAKNIQYF. Using reference TRBV29-1 and TRBJ2-4 for the parts outside the CDR3, the full variable domain is SAVISQKPSRDICQRGTSLTIQCQVDSQVTMMFWYRQQPGQSLTLIATANQGSEATYESGFVIDKFPISRPNLTFSTLTVSNMSPEDSSIYLCSVQGMLAKNIQYFGAGTRLSVL.

The chain has TRBV2 and TRBJ2-1; D remains unclear. V lost 3 bases, J lost 0 bases, and 6 bases lay in between. This CDR3 spans 14 amino acids. Germline CDR1 and CDR2: SNHLY and FYNNEI. The CDR3, as DNA: TGTGCCAGCAGTGATTTGGACTCCTACAATGAGCAGTTCTTC. Its protein product is CASSDLDSYNEQFF. The full variable domain, with the rest looked up from reference TRBV2 and TRBJ2-1, is EPEVTQTPSHQVTQMGQEVILRCVPISNHLYFYWYRQILGQKVEFLVSFYNNEISEKSEIFDDQFSVERPDGSNFTLKIRSTKLEDSAMYFCASSDLDSYNEQFFGPGTRLTVL.

The chain employs TRBV13 and TRBJ1-2; no definite D call. This CDR3 comprises 12 residues. V lost 4 bases and J lost 6, with 9 bases in between. CDR1 and CDR2 (germline): PRHDT, FYEKMQ (reference sequence). CDR3 sequence: CASSSTVDGYTF. The CDR3, as DNA: TGTGCCAGCAGCTCCACTGTCGATGGCTACACCTTC.

CDR3 region: CASRRTGSYNSPLHF. As DNA, the CDR3 is TGTGCCAGCAGGAGGACAGGGTCATATAATTCACCCCTCCACTTT. This rearrangement joins TRBV2 to TRBJ1-6, with TRBD1 identical over 8 bases. The trim removed 6 bases at V and 4 bases at J, leaving 5 bases unmatched. The germline V gene encodes CDR1 SNHLY and CDR2 FYNNEI. CDR3 length equals 15 residues.

This clonotype has ten or more counts. V gene TRBV27 combines with J gene TRBJ2-7; 10 positions match TRBD2. The CDR3 is 14 amino acids. After removal of 5 bases from V and 3 bases from J, the junction contained 4 bases not matched to a gene. The germline V gene encodes CDR1 MNHEY and CDR2 SMNVEV (reference sequence). CDR3 nucleotides: TGTGCCAGCAGTGGAGCTAGCGGGGGCTACGAGCAGTACTTC. It is translated as CASSGASGGYEQYF.

This sequence joins TRBV6-2 or TRBV6-3 and TRBJ1-1; D perhaps matches TRBD1 (6 bases). V was trimmed by 1 base and J by 7 bases, leaving 10 bases between them. Germline CDR1 is MNHEY and CDR2 is SVGEGT. The CDR3 contains 13 residues. CDR3: CASSYFDRLEAFF. The CDR3 nucleotides are TGTGCCAGCAGTTACTTCGACAGGCTTGAAGCTTTCTTT.

The CDR3 nucleotides read TGTGCCATCAGGGGAGAATTGACGGACATGAGCGCTTTCTTT. Translating it yields CAIRGELTDMSAFF. The V and J genes are TRBV10-3 and TRBJ1-1, with a weak D call TRBD1 (5 bases). CDR3 length: 14 residues. V gave up 6 bases and J gave up 11 bases, with 22 bases separating them. Germline values: CDR1 ENHRY, CDR2 SYGVKD.

In its sample, this clonotype was seen many times. The chain employs TRBV7-9 and TRBJ1-4, with D perhaps TRBD1 (5 bases). V gave up 2 bases and J gave up 0 bases, with 10 bases separating them. There are 16 residues in the CDR3. Per germline, CDR1 SEHNR and CDR2 FQNEAQ (reference sequence). CDR3 coding DNA: TGTGCCAGCAGCTTACAGGGTGCGCCAACTAATGAAAAACTGTTTTTT. Protein: CASSLQGAPTNEKLFF.

This clonotype was seen repeatedly, ten times or more. The gene calls are TRBV4-1 and TRBJ2-1; D might be TRBD2 (6 bases). The germline gives CDR1 MGHRA, CDR2 YSYEKL. The CDR3 contains 16 residues. Trimming pared 3 bases from V and 4 bases from J, leaving 16 bases between. CDR3 sequence (DNA): TGCGCCAGCAGCCATTATACGGGAGCGTCTTACAATGAGCAGTTCTTC. This gives the protein CASSHYTGASYNEQFF.

This clonotype was detected many times. The J gene is TRBJ2-7, the V gene TRBV6-6; 7 bases are shared with TRBD2. The CDR3 length is 13 residues. Germline V gives CDR1 MNHNY, CDR2 SVGAGI (reference sequence). The V and J ends lost 2 bases and 5 bases, in that order; junction bases with no gene match: 3. This chain's CDR3 is CASSYTGLDEQYF. The CDR3 DNA follows: TGTGCCAGCAGTTACACCGGACTAGACGAGCAGTACTTC.

There are many counts of this clonotype. This rearrangement joins TRBV10-3 to TRBJ2-6; 9 positions match TRBD1. The V gene's germline CDR1 is ENHRY and CDR2 SYGVKD. The CDR3 is 14 residues long. V trimming: 7 bases; J trimming: 12 bases; junction bases outside the gene matches: 10. The CDR3 sequence: CAINPDRGPGVLTF. CDR3 DNA sequence: TGTGCCATCAACCCGGACAGGGGCCCCGGCGTCCTGACTTTC.

In its sample, this clonotype was seen a few times. The gene calls are TRBV20-1 and TRBJ2-3; 7 nucleotides agree with TRBD2. V shed 7 bases, J shed 1 base, and the junction held 2 bases outside the gene matches. Germline assignment: CDR1 DFQATT and CDR2 SNEGSKA (reference sequence). CDR3 size: 12 residues. CDR3 DNA: TGCAGTGAGACTAGCCGCACAGATACGCAGTATTTT. As protein: CSETSRTDTQYF.

There are a few counts of this clonotype. The chain couples TRBV3-1 to TRBJ1-1; D unresolved. V lost 4 bases and J 1 base, leaving 7 bases between the germline ends. CDR1 and CDR2 (germline): LGHDT, YNNKEL (reference sequence). The CDR3 length is 13 residues. The CDR3 nucleotides are TGTGCCAGCAGCCCGACCGCGAACACTGAAGCTTTCTTT. It codes for CASSPTANTEAFF.

This clonotype was counted at least ten times. The CDR3 sequence is CAINNRGLNTEAFF. DNA for the CDR3: TGTGCCATTAATAACAGGGGACTCAACACTGAAGCTTTCTTT. The rearrangement uses TRBV10-3 and TRBJ1-1; 7 bases match TRBD1. The CDR3 spans 14 residues. Per the germline V gene, CDR1 is ENHRY and CDR2 is SYGVKD. J gave up 2 bases and V 9 bases, and 9 bases lay outside the gene matches.

The rearrangement links TRBV29-1 to TRBJ2-1, with D possibly TRBD1 on 6 matching bases. V was pared by 7 bases and J by 8 bases, with 24 bases between. Germline V gene sequence: CDR1 SQVTM, CDR2 ANQGSEA. CDR3 length: 15 amino acids. CDR3 sequence reads: CSASLSTGIGDEQFF. The CDR3 nucleotides read TGCAGCGCCTCTCTATCAACAGGGATCGGGGATGAGCAGTTCTTC.

This clonotype was observed at least ten times. V gene TRBV29-1 combines with J gene TRBJ1-6, with D perhaps matching TRBD1 (5 bases). The CDR3 is made up of 13 amino acids. Looked up from germline, CDR1 is SQVTM and CDR2 is ANQGSEA. Trimming stripped 6 bases from V and 6 bases from J, with 12 bases between. CDR3 DNA sequence: TGCAGCGTGCGGCAGGGTTTTAATTCACCCCTCCACTTT. This codes for CSVRQGFNSPLHF.

This clonotype was counted at least ten times. CDR3 sequence reads: CSAPLLDSNSPLHF. CDR3 bases: TGCAGTGCTCCCCTCCTCGACAGCAATTCACCCCTCCACTTT. The V call is TRBV20-1, the J call TRBJ1-6; weak D call: TRBD1 (5 bases). This CDR3 has 14 residues. V lost 5 bases to trimming and J lost 7 bases, with 15 bases between them. Germline V gives CDR1 DFQATT, CDR2 SNEGSKA (reference sequence).

This clonotype has just a few counts. The chain employs TRBV18 and TRBJ2-1, with D maybe TRBD2 (7 bases). The length of the CDR3 is 14 residues. The germline V and J ends were trimmed by 2 bases and 7 bases, with 12 bases remaining between them. The germline gives CDR1 KGHSH, CDR2 LQKENI. CDR3 residues: CASSPTGGPNEQFF. Written as DNA, the CDR3 is TGTGCCAGCTCACCAACGGGGGGCCCTAATGAGCAGTTCTTC.

The sample holds a few counts of this clonotype. The chain carries TRBV2 and TRBJ2-6; D perhaps matches TRBD1 (6 bases). Deletions cut 5 bases from V and 2 bases from J, with 7 bases between. The CDR3 length is 14 residues. CDR1 and CDR2 (germline): SNHLY, FYNNEI. The CDR3 DNA sequence: TGTGCCAGCAGTTCAGGGGCTGGGGCCAACGTCCTGACTTTC. It specifies CASSSGAGANVLTF.

This sequence joins TRBV7-2 and TRBJ2-3; tentatively, D is TRBD2 (7 bases). The germline gives CDR1 SGHTA, CDR2 FQGNSA. V was clipped by 2 bases and J by 1 base, with 10 bases between them. The CDR3 extends over 15 amino acids. The DNA of the CDR3 is TGTGCCAGCAGCTTATGGGGGGGCCGCACAGATACGCAGTATTTT. It encodes CASSLWGGRTDTQYF.

Remarks on this clonotype: At one boundary the junction diverges from the germline segment, which might be a read error. The chain combines TRBV7-2 with TRBJ1-4; D uncertain. The CDR3 extends over 14 amino acids. Germline-derived CDR1 and CDR2 are SGHTA and FQGNSA. The CDR3 is CVSSLDGPKEKLFF. The CDR3, as DNA: TGTGTCAGCAGCTTGGACGGCCCTAAGGAAAAACTGTTTTTT.

This clonotype was counted ten times or more. The rearrangement uses TRBV25-1 and TRBJ1-6, with TRBD1 matching 10 bases. The V segment lost 4 bases and the J segment 10 bases; nucleotides outside the gene matches: 13. Germline V gene data show CDR1 as MGHDK and CDR2 as SYGVNS. The CDR3 runs to 17 residues. The CDR3 loop reads CASSVQKGQGPGSPLHF. The CDR3 nucleotides read TGTGCCAGCAGTGTCCAAAAGGGACAGGGGCCGGGATCACCCCTCCACTTT.

The V gene is TRBV19, the J gene TRBJ1-5, with D possibly TRBD1 on 5 matching bases. The V and J ends lost 5 bases and 3 bases respectively, with 14 bases between them. This CDR3 is built from 15 residues. Germline loops: CDR1 LNHDA, CDR2 SQIVND (reference sequence). The CDR3 bases are TGTGCCAGTAGTCCTCAGGGCAGGAACAATCAGCCCCAGCATTTT. Its translation is CASSPQGRNNQPQHF.

This clonotype was counted only a few times. The J gene is TRBJ1-5, the V gene TRBV12-3 or TRBV12-4; D not resolved. The CDR3 has 14 amino acids. The V end was cut by 3 bases, the J end by 3 bases, with 9 bases between. CDR3 in amino acids: CASSFAGNNQPQHF. The CDR3 nucleotides read TGTGCCAGCAGTTTCGCAGGAAACAATCAGCCCCAGCATTTT.